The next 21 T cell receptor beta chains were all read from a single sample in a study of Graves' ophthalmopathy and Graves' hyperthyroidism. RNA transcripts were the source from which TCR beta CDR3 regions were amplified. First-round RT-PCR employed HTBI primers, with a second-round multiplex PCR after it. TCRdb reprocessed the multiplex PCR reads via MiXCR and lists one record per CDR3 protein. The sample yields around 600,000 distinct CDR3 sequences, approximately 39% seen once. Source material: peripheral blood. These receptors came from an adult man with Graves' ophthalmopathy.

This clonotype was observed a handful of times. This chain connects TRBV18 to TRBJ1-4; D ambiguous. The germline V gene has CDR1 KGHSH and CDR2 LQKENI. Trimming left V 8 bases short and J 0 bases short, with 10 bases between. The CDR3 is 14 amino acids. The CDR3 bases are TGTGCCAGCGCTGACTCCTCAACTAATGAAAAACTGTTTTTT. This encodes CASADSSTNEKLFF.

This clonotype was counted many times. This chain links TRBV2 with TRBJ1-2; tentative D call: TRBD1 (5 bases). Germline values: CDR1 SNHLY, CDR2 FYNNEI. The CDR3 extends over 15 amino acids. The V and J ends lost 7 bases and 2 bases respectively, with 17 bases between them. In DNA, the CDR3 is TGTGCCAGCACGGTATGGGGGACGGCCAACTATGGCTACACCTTC. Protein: CASTVWGTANYGYTF.

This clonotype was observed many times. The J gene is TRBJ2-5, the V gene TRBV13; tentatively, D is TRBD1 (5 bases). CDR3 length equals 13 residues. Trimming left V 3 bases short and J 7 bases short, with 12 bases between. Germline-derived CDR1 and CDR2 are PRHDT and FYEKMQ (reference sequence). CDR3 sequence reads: CASSFQGRGTQYF. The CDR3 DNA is TGTGCCAGCAGCTTTCAGGGCCGAGGGACCCAGTACTTC.

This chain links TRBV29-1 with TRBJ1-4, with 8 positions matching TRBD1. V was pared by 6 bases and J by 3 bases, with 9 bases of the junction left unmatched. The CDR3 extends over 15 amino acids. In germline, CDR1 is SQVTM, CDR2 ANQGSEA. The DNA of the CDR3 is TGCAGCGTCAAAAAGGCAGGGGGCTCTAATGAAAAACTGTTTTTT. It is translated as CSVKKAGGSNEKLFF.

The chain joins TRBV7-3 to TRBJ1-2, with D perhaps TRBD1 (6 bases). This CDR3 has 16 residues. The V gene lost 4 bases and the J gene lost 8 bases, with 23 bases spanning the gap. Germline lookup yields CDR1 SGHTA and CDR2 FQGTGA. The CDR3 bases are TGTGCCAGCAGCTCGCCGACTGTACTTGGGGGCGGAGGCTACACCTTC. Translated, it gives CASSSPTVLGGGGYTF.

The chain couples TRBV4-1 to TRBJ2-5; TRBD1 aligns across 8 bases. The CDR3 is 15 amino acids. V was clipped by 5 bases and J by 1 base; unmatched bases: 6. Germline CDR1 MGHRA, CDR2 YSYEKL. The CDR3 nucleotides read TGCGCCAGCAGCTTCCGACAGGGGCCCCAAGAGACCCAGTACTTC. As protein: CASSFRQGPQETQYF.

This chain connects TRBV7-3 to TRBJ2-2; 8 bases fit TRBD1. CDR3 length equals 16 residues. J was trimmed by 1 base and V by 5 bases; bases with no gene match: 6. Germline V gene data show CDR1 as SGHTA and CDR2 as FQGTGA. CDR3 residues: CASSPPGTGNTGELFF. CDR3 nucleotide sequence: TGTGCCAGCAGCCCCCCCGGGACAGGGAACACCGGGGAGCTGTTTTTT.

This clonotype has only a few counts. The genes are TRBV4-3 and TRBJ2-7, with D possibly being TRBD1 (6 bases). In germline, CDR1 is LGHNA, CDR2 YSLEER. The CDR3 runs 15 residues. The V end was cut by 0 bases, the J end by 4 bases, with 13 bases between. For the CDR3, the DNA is TGCGCCAGCAGCCAAGATTGGGACACAGATTACGAGCAGTACTTC. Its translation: CASSQDWDTDYEQYF.

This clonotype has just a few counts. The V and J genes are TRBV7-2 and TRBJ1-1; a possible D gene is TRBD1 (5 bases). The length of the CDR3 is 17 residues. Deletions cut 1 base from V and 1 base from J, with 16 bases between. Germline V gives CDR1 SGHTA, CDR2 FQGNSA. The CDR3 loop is CASSLVRTKRANTEAFF. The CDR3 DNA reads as TGTGCCAGCAGCTTAGTTCGGACAAAACGGGCGAACACTGAAGCTTTCTTT.

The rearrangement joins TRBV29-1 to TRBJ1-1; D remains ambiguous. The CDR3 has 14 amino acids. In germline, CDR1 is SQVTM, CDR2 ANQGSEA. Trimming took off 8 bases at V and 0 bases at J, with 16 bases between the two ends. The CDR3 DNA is TGCAGCAGTTACTCGGTCTATGTGAACACTGAAGCTTTCTTT. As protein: CSSYSVYVNTEAFF.

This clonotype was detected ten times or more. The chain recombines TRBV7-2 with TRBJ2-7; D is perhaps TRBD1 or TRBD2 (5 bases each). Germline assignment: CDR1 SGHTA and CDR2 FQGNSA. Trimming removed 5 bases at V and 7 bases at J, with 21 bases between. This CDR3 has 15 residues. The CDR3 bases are TGTGCCAGCAGCGTGATCCGGGACCCATCCTTGGAGCAGTACTTC. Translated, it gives CASSVIRDPSLEQYF.

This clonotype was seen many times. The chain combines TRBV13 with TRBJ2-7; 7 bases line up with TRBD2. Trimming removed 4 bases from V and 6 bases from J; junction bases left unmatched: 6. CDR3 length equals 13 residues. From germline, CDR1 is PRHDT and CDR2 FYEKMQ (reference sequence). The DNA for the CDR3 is TGTGCCAGCAGCTCCCAGCGGGATTCCGAGCAGTACTTC. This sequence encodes CASSSQRDSEQYF.

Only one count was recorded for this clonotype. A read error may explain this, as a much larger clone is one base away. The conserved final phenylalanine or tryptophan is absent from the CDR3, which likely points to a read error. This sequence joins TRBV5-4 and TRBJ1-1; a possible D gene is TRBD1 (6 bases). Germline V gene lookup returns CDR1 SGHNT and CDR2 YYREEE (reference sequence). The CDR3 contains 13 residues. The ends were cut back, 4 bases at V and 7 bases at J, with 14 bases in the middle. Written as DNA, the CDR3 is TGTGCCAGCAGCCCAACAGGGACGAATGAAGCTTTCTCT. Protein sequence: CASSPTGTNEAFS.

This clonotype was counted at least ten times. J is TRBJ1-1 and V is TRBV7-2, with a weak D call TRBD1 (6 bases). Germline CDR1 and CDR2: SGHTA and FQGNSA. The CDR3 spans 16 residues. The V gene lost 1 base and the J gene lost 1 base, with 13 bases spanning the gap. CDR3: CASSLGLAGANTEAFF. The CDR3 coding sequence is TGTGCCAGCAGCTTAGGCTTGGCAGGGGCGAACACTGAAGCTTTCTTT.

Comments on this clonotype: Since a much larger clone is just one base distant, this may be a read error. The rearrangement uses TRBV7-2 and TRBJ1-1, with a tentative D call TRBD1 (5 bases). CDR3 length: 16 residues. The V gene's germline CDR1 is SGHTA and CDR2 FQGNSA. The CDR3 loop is CASSLSGTGLNSEAFF. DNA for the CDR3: TGTGCCAGCAGCTTAAGTGGGACGGGTCTGAACAGTGAAGCTTTCTTT.

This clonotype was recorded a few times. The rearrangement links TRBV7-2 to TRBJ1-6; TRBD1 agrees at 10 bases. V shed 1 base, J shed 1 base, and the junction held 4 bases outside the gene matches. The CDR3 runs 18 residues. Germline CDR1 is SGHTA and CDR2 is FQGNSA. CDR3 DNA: TGTGCCAGCAGCTTAGGCCGGGACAGGGGATCCTATAATTCACCCCTCCACTTT. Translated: CASSLGRDRGSYNSPLHF.

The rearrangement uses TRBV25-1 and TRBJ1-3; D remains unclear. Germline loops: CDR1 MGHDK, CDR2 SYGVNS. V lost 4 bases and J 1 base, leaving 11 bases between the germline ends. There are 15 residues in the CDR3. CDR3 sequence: CASSVGLGSGNTIYF. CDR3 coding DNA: TGTGCCAGCAGTGTAGGGTTGGGGTCTGGAAACACCATATATTTT.

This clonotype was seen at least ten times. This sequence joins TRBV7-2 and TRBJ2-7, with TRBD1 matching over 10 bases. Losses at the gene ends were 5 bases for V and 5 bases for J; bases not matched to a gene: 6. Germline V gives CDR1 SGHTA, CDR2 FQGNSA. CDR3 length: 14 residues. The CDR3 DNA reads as TGTGCCAGCAGCAGCCGGACAGGGGGACACGAGCAGTACTTC. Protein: CASSSRTGGHEQYF.

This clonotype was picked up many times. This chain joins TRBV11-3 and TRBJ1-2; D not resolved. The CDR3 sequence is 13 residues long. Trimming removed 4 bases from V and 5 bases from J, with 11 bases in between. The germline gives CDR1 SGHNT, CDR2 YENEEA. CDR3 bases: TGTGCCAGCAGCTCCGAACGTGGGTATGGCTACACCTTC. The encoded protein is CASSSERGYGYTF.

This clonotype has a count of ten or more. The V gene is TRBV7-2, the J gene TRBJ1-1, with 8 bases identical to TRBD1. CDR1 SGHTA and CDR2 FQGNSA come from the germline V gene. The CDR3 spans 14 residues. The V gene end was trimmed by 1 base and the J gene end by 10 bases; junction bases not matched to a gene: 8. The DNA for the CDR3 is TGTGCCAGCAGCTTAGAGGGTGGACAGGGTGCAGCTTTCTTT. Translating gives CASSLEGGQGAAFF.

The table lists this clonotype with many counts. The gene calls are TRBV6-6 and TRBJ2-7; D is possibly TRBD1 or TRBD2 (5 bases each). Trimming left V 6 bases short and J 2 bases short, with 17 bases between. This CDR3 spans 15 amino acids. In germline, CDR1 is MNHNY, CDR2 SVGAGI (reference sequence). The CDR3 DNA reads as TGTGCCAGCAGCCCGAAGGGGACCTCGACCTACGAGCAGTACTTC. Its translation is CASSPKGTSTYEQYF.